Described below is a single TCR beta chain sequence and its context. These data are taken from a study of blood T cell repertoires in COVID-19. Turning to the study itself: Sources were T cells, B-cell-depleted T cells, or PBMCs; the material itself was cDNA or gDNA.

CDR3 length equals 11 residues. V gave up 3 bases and J gave up 12 bases, with 9 bases separating them. The table came from immunoSEQ multiplex PCR; TCRdb's copy has only in-frame clones and leaves some out. The sample lists over 110,000 clones, approximately 87% occurring once. Adults between roughly 18 and 95 years of age took part from more than 20 US areas. Clinical histories supplied by participants themselves formed the basis of cohort assignment. The gene calls are TRBV12-3 or TRBV12-4 and TRBJ2-1; D unresolved. The receptor was derived from a man in his forties or fifties in a cohort exposed to, infected with or recovered from COVID-19 (not recorded which). Sample: PBMCs or T cells enriched from blood (not recorded which). The DNA for the CDR3 is TGTGCCAGCAGTTTCGCGCTGCTGCAGTTCTTC. Translating gives CASSFALLQFF.